A single sample is the source of the 2 T cell receptor beta chains below, sequenced in a study of CD8 T cells in Susac syndrome. Random hexamers primed reverse transcription of 0.5 to 1 ug RNA. MiXCR, applied by TCRdb to the immunoSEQ multiplex PCR reads, yields one record per CDR3 protein. The sample holds 300,000 or so distinct CDR3 sequences, about 90% seen once. Sequences were obtained from CD4+ T cells from PBMCs. The receptors shown here come from a human donor with multiple sclerosis.

This chain uses TRBV3-1 with TRBJ2-5; maybe TRBD2 (6 bases). Trimming cost V 0 bases and J 4 bases, with 18 bases left between them. The germline gives CDR1 LGHDT, CDR2 YNNKEL (reference sequence). There are 17 residues in the CDR3. CDR3 bases: TGTGCCAGCAGCCAAGATAGTGTGGCGGGGACCCCAGAGACCCAGTACTTC. Translating gives CASSQDSVAGTPETQYF.

In DNA, the CDR3 is TGTGCCAGCAGTGAGAGAGCCGCAACTAATGAAAAACTGTTTTTT. Protein product: CASSERAATNEKLFF. This sequence joins TRBV2 and TRBJ1-4; D uncertain. The V gene lost 3 bases and the J gene lost 0 bases, with 8 bases spanning the gap. The CDR3 has 15 amino acids. Germline CDR1 is SNHLY and CDR2 is FYNNEI.